Each of the 9 T cell receptor beta chains below was sequenced from the same sample in a study of T cells in Graves' hyperthyroidism and ophthalmopathy. Amplification targeted TCR beta CDR3 regions from RNA transcripts. A first-round RT-PCR of the TCR CDR3 used the HTBI primer set. MiXCR was run by TCRdb on the multiplex PCR reads, yielding one entry per CDR3 protein. This sample has about 640,000 distinct CDR3 sequences, with around 20% found just once. Sequences were obtained from blood. The receptors here all came from a man younger than 45 with Graves' ophthalmopathy.

In this sample, this clonotype turned up a few times. The chain employs TRBV5-1 and TRBJ2-7, with 9 bases matching TRBD2. V dropped 3 bases and J dropped 0; count of bases not matched to a gene: 7. The CDR3 is 16 amino acids. CDR1 and CDR2 from the germline V gene are SGHRS and YFSETQ. This CDR3 is CASSSASGRSSYEQYF. DNA for the CDR3: TGCGCCAGCAGCTCGGCAAGCGGGAGGAGCTCCTACGAGCAGTACTTC.

This clonotype was seen repeatedly, ten times or more. This chain uses TRBV30 with TRBJ2-7; the match to TRBD2 covers 14 bases. From germline, CDR1 is GTSNPN and CDR2 SVGIG (reference sequence). This CDR3 has 17 residues. The V gene end was trimmed by 1 base and the J gene end by 2 bases; junction bases not matched to a gene: 7. CDR3 region: CAWSATSGREFTYEQYF. The CDR3 nucleotides read TGTGCCTGGAGTGCGACTAGCGGGAGGGAATTTACCTACGAGCAGTACTTC.

This clonotype was found a few times. The genes are TRBV4-1 and TRBJ2-5, with D possibly matching TRBD1 (5 bases). Germline CDR1 and CDR2: MGHRA and YSYEKL. This CDR3 has 13 residues. Trimming removed 0 bases from V and 9 bases from J, with 11 bases in between. CDR3 sequence (DNA): TGCGCCAGCAGCCAAGAAGGGGATTATTCCCAGTACTTC. Translating gives CASSQEGDYSQYF.

The V call is TRBV19, the J call TRBJ2-7; 8 bases are shared with TRBD2. Germline CDR1 reads LNHDA; CDR2 reads SQIVND (reference sequence). This CDR3 is built from 15 residues. With 5 bases clipped from V and 7 bases from J, the junction kept 13 bases outside the gene matches. The CDR3 loop is CASSPLEREMREQYF. For the CDR3, the DNA is TGTGCCAGTAGTCCCCTTGAGCGGGAGATGCGGGAGCAGTACTTC.

This clonotype appeared a few times. This chain links TRBV3-1 with TRBJ2-6; D is uncertain. The CDR3 consists of 13 residues. Germline CDR1 LGHDT, CDR2 YNNKEL (reference sequence). Trimming took 6 bases from V and 0 from J, leaving 3 bases between them. For the CDR3, the DNA is TGTGCCAGCAGTCGCTCTGGGGCCAACGTCCTGACTTTC. Translated, it gives CASSRSGANVLTF.

The rearrangement links TRBV14 to TRBJ2-3; weak D call: TRBD1 (7 bases). CDR3 length equals 17 residues. Germline CDR1 is SGHDN and CDR2 is FVKESK. Trimming removed 3 bases from V and 2 bases from J, with 18 bases in between. The DNA of the CDR3 is TGTGCCAGCAGCCACAGGGGGGACAATCCCCACACAGATACGCAGTATTTT. It yields the protein CASSHRGDNPHTDTQYF.

This clonotype has just a few counts. This chain joins TRBV5-1 and TRBJ2-5, with D possibly being TRBD2 (7 bases). CDR3 length equals 15 residues. Germline values: CDR1 SGHRS, CDR2 YFSETQ. Trimming pared 0 bases from V and 5 bases from J, leaving 14 bases between. Here the CDR3 DNA reads TGCGCCAGCAGCTTGGTCGGCAGGGGAGGGGAGACCCAGTACTTC. It encodes CASSLVGRGGETQYF.

The gene calls are TRBV6-5 and TRBJ2-7; no definite D call. Trimming shortened V by 4 bases and J by 5 bases, and 12 bases separated the two germline ends. Germline loops: CDR1 MNHEY, CDR2 SVGAGI. The CDR3 is 13 residues long. This CDR3 reads CASSSALVDEQYF. The CDR3 nucleotides are TGTGCCAGCAGTTCCGCCTTGGTCGACGAGCAGTACTTC.

The chain links TRBV6-2 or TRBV6-3 to TRBJ1-5; D possibly corresponds to TRBD1 (5 bases). CDR3 length: 16 residues. Deletions cut 10 bases from V and 1 base from J, with 20 bases between. Looked up from germline, CDR1 is MNHEY and CDR2 is SVGEGT. CDR3 in DNA: TGTGCCACCAGCCATAGGGGAGCAGAGAGCAATCAGCCCCAGCATTTT. This encodes CATSHRGAESNQPQHF.